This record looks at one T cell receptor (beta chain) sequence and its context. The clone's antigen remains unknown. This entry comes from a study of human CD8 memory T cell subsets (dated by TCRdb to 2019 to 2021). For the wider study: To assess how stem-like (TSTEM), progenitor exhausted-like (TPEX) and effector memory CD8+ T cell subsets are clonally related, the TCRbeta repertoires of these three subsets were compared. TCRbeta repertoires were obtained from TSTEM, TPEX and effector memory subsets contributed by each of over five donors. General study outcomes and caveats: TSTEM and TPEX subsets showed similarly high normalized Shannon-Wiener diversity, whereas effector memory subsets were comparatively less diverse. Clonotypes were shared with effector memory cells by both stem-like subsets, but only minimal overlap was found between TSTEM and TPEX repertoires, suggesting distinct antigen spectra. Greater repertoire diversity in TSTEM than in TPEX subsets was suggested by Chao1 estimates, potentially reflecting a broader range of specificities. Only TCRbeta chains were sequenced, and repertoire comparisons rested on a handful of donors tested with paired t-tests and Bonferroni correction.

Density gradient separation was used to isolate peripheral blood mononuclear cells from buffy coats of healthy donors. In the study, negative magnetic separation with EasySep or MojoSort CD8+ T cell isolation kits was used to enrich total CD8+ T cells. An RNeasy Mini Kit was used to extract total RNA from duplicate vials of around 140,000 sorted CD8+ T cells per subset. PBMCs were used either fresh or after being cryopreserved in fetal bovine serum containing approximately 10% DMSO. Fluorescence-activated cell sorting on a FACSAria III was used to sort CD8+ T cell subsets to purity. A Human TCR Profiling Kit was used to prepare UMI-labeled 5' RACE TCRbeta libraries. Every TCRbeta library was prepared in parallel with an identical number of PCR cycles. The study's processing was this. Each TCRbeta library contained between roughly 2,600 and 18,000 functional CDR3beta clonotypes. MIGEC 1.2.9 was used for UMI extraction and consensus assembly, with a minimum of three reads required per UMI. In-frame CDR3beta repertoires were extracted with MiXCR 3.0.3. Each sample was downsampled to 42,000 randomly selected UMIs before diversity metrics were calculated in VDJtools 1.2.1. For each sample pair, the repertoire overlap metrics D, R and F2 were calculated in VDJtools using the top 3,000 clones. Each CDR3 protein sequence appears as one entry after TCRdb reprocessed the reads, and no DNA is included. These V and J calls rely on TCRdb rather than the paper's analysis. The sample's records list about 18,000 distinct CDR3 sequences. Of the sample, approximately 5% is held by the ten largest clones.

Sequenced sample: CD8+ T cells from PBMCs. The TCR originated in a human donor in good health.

CDR3 region: CASSLGLAGATGELFF. The chain employs TRBV5-6 and TRBJ2-2; TCRdb names TRBD2, which stays unverified in the absence of DNA. The CDR3 runs 16 amino acids, cysteine and phenylalanine included. There is no recorded DNA. The germline V gene supplies CDR1 SGHDT and CDR2 YYEEEE. Extended through the reference TRBV5-6 and TRBJ2-2 proteins, this CDR3 yields the full variable domain: DAGVTQSPTHLIKTRGQQVTLRCSPKSGHDTVSWYQQALGQGPQFIFQYYEEEERQRGNFPDRFSGHQFPNYSSELNVNALLLGDSALYLCASSLGLAGATGELFFGEGSRLTVL.